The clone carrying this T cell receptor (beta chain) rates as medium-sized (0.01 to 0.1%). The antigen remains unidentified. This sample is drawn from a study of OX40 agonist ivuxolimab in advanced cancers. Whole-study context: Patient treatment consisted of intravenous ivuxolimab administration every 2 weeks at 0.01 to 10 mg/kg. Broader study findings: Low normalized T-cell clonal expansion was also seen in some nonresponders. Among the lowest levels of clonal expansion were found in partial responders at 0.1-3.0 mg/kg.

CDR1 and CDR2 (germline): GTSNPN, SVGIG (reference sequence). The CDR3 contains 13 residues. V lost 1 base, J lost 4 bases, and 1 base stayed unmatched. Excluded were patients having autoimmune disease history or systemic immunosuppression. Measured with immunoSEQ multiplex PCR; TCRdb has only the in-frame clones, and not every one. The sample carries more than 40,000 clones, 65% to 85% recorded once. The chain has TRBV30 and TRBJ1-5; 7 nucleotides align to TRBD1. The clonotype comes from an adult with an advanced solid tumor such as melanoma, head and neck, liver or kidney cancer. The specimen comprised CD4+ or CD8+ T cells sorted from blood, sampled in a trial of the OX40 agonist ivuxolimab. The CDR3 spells CAWSAQGNQPQHF. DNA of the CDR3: TGTGCCTGGAGTGCACAGGGGAATCAGCCCCAGCATTTT. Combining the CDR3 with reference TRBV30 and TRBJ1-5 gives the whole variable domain SQTIHQWPATLVQPVGSPLSLECTVEGTSNPNLYWYRQAAGRGLQLLFYSVGIGQISSEVPQNLSASRPQDRQFILSSKKLLLSDSGFYLCAWSAQGNQPQHFGDGTRLSIL.